The text below deals with one T cell receptor beta chain. This record belongs to a study of blood T cell repertoires in COVID-19. The wider study: Samples of COVID-19 (acute and convalescent) were obtained from the United States, Italy and Spain.

Seattle patients were enrolled during active infection and followed longitudinally. Methods used by the authors: Amplifying reference gene primers gave estimates of nucleated cell counts. Sequencing was performed with immunoSEQ multiplex PCR; in TCRdb, only in-frame clones are kept and a portion is missing. The V and J calls and clone size are taken from that table; D and trimming were inferred from the DNA. The sample has over 250,000 clones, 70% to 90% seen once; the top ten hold over 5%. Trimming at V came to 4 bases and at J to 8 bases, leaving 7 bases not matched to a gene. The CDR3 loop spans 15 amino acids. From germline, CDR1 is LGHDT and CDR2 YNNKEL (reference sequence).

The J gene is TRBJ2-1, the V gene TRBV3-1 (or the pseudogene TRBV3-2); 11 positions agree with TRBD1. This clonotype was obtained from a woman aged 50 to 60 with COVID-19, enrolled during active disease. Sequenced input: peripheral blood. The CDR3 DNA is TGTGCCAGCAGCCCCCGGGACAGGGGGAGCTATGAGCAGTTCTTC. As protein: CASSPRDRGSYEQFF.